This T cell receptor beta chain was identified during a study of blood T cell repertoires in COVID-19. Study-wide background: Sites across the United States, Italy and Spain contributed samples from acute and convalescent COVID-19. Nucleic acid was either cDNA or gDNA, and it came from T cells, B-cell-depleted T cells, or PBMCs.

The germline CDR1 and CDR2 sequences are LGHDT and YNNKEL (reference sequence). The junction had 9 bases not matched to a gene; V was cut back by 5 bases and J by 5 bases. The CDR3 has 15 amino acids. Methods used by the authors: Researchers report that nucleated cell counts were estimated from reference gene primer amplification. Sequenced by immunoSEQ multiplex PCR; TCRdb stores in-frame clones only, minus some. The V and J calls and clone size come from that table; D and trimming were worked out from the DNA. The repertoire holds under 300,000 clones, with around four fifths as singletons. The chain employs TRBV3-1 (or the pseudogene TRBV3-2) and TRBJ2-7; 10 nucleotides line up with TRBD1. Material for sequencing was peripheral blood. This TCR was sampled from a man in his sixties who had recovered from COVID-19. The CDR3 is CASSTWDRGGNEQYF. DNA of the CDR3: TGTGCCAGCAGCACTTGGGACAGGGGTGGGAACGAGCAGTACTTC.